Following are 9 T cell receptor beta chains from one sample sequenced in a study of T cell responses to AZD1222 COVID-19 vaccine. Using immunoSEQ multiplex PCR, the repertoire was profiled, and TCRdb retains in-frame clones only, with some absent. The table lists over 100,000 clones, around 90% of them singletons. The sequencing used peripheral blood, collected 28 days after the second AZD1222 dose. The receptors derive from an adult who received the AZD1222 COVID-19 vaccine.

The rearrangement uses TRBV5-6 and TRBJ2-1, with TRBD2 as a possible D gene (5 bases). CDR3 length: 16 amino acids. The V end was cut by 0 bases, the J end by 2 bases, with 12 bases between. CDR1 and CDR2 from the germline V gene are SGHDT and YYEEEE. CDR3 sequence (DNA): TGTGCCAGCAGCTTGGGGTCGGGGATTACCTACAATGAGCAGTTCTTC. This sequence encodes CASSLGSGITYNEQFF.

The CDR3 loop reads CSVPGGVGYGYTF. CDR3 bases: TGCAGCGTCCCAGGGGGCGTTGGCTATGGCTACACCTTC. This chain connects TRBV29-1 to TRBJ1-2, with 8 positions matching TRBD1. CDR3 length: 13 amino acids. The J segment lost 4 bases and the V segment lost 6 bases, leaving 7 bases of the junction unmatched. From germline, CDR1 is SQVTM and CDR2 ANQGSEA.

The chain recombines TRBV6-4 with TRBJ1-1; D ambiguous. This CDR3 contains 14 residues. Germline values: CDR1 MRHNA, CDR2 SNTAGT. V was pared by 6 bases and J by 1 base, with 12 bases between. The CDR3 sequence is CASSLDLGNTEAFF. The CDR3 nucleotides are TGTGCCAGCAGCCTGGATTTAGGGAACACTGAAGCTTTCTTT.

The V gene is TRBV3-1 (or the pseudogene TRBV3-2), the J gene TRBJ2-7; D is unclear. The CDR3 contains 14 residues. Trimming stripped 2 bases from V and 2 bases from J, with 10 bases between. Per germline, CDR1 LGHDT and CDR2 YNNKEL (reference sequence). The CDR3 DNA reads as TGTGCCAGCAGCCAACCTGACGGAACCTACGAGCAGTACTTC. It specifies CASSQPDGTYEQYF.

In this sample, this clone turned up a few times. This chain links TRBV9 with TRBJ1-3; no definite D call. From germline, CDR1 is SGDLS and CDR2 YYNGEE. V was pared by 0 bases and J by 0 bases, with 13 bases between. The CDR3 contains 17 residues. DNA of the CDR3: TGTGCCAGCAGCGTAGGTGTCGGGGTTAGCTCTGGAAACACCATATATTTT. Translation gives CASSVGVGVSSGNTIYF.

This chain joins TRBV6-6 and TRBJ1-2, with D unclear. Germline V gene sequence: CDR1 MNHNY, CDR2 SVGAGI (reference sequence). Deletions cut 5 bases from V and 9 bases from J, with 10 bases between. This CDR3 has 11 amino acids. CDR3 nucleotides: TGTGCCAGCAGTGGGAGTGTAAGCTACACCTTC. It codes for CASSGSVSYTF.

The chain carries TRBV18 and TRBJ2-2; D might be TRBD1 (6 bases). Germline CDR1 KGHSH, CDR2 LQKENI. The CDR3 extends over 14 amino acids. Trimming took off 4 bases at V and 9 bases at J, with 15 bases between the two ends. The CDR3 nucleotides are TGTGCCAGCTCACAAACAACAGGGTTCCGGGAGCTGTTTTTT. Encoded protein: CASSQTTGFRELFF.

The chain combines TRBV5-1 with TRBJ2-7; tentative D call: TRBD2 (6 bases). V was trimmed by 0 bases and J by 6 bases, leaving 10 bases between them. The germline V gene encodes CDR1 SGHRS and CDR2 YFSETQ. CDR3 length: 13 amino acids. Here the CDR3 reads CASSLEEGFEQYF. The CDR3 DNA sequence: TGCGCCAGCAGCTTGGAGGAGGGGTTCGAGCAGTACTTC.

The chain carries TRBV9 and TRBJ2-7; D is perhaps TRBD1 or TRBD2 (5 bases each). V was pared by 4 bases and J by 0 bases, with 14 bases between. The germline V gene encodes CDR1 SGDLS and CDR2 YYNGEE. CDR3 length: 15 amino acids. The CDR3 region is CASSPSWGSSYEQYF. CDR3 nucleotide sequence: TGTGCCAGCAGCCCTAGTTGGGGGAGCTCCTACGAGCAGTACTTC.